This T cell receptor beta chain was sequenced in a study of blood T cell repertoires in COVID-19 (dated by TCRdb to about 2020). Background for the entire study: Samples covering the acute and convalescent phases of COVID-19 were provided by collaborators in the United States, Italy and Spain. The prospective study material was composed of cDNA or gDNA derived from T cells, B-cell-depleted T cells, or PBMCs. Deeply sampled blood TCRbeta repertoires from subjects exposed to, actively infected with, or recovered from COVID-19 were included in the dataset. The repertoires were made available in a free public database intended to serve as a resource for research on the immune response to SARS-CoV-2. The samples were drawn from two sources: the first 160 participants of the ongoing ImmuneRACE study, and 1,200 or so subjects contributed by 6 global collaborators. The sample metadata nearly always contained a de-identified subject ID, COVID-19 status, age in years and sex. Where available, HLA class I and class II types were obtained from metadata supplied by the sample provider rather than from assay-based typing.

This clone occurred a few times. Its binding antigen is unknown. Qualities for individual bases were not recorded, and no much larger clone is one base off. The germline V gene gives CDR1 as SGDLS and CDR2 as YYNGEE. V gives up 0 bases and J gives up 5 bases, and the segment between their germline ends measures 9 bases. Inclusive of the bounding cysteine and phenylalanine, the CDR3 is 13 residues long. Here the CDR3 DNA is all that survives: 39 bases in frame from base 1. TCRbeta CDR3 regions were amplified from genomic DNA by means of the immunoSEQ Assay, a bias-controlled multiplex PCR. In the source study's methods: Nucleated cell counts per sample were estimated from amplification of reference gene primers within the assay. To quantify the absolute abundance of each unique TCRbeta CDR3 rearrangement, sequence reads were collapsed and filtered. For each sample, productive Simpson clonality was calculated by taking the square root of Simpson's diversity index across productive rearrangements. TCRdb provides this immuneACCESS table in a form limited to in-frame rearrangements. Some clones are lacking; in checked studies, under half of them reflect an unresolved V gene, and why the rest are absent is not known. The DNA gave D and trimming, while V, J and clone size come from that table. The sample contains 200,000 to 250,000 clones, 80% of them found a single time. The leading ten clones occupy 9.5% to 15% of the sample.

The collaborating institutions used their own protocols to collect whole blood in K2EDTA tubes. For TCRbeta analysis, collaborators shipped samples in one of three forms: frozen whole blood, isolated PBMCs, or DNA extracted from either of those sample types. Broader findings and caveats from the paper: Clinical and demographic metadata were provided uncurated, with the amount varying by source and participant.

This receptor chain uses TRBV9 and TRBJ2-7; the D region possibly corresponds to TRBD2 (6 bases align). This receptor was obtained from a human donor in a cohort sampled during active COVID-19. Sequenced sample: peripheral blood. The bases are TGTGCCAGCAGCGTAGGGGAGGTCCACGAGCAGTACTTC. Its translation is CASSVGEVHEQYF.